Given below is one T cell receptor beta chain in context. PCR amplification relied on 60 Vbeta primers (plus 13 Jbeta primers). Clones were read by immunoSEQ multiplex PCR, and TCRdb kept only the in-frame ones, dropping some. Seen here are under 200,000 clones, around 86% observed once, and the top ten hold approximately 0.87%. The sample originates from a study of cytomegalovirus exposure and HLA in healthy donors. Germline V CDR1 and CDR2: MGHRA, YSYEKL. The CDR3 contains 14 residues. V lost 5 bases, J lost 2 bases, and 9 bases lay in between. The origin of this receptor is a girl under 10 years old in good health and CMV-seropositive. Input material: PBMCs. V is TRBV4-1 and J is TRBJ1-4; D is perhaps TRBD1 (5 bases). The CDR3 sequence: CASSLTATNEKLFF. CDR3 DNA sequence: TGCGCCAGCAGCTTGACAGCTACTAATGAAAAACTGTTTTTT.